A selection of T cell receptor beta chains follows, all from one sample in a study of T-cell memory formation after mild COVID-19. TCRdb used MiXCR to reprocess the 5' RACE reads, holding one entry per CDR3 protein. The table records more than 100,000 distinct CDR3 sequences, approximately 5.9% of them present only once. Specimen: PBMCs or a T cell subset sorted from them (not recorded which). Receptor source: an adult woman who had mild COVID-19 (a few samples of this study predate the infection). Cell type and time point are not known. CDR3s include the opening cysteine and the closing phenylalanine or tryptophan. The D gene is left open where the match is weak. For some rows the clone size is stated as once, few or many, or as a class when expanded; others skip it.

V,D,size,J,CDR3,DNA
TRBV7-7,-,many,TRBJ2-2,CASSLAASVPGELFF,TGTGCTAGCAGCTTAGCGGCGTCGGTCCCCGGGGAGCTGTTTTTT
TRBV7-9,-,-,TRBJ2-7,CASSFDTIAYEQYF,TGTGCCAGCAGCTTTGACACGATAGCCTACGAGCAGTACTTC
TRBV4-3,-,few,TRBJ1-4,CASSQGARVANEKLFF,TGCGCCAGCAGCCAGGGAGCCAGGGTAGCTAATGAAAAACTGTTTTTT
TRBV20-1,TRBD2,-,TRBJ2-1,CSAFASGNYEQFF,TGCAGCGCCTTTGCTAGCGGGAACTATGAGCAGTTCTTC
TRBV5-5,TRBD1,few,TRBJ1-6,CASSWGQGPFLPLHF,TGTGCCAGCAGCTGGGGACAGGGCCCTTTTTTACCCCTCCACTTT
TRBV9,TRBD1,few,TRBJ1-1,CASSVGTVPHQEAFF,TGTGCCAGCAGCGTCGGGACAGTTCCACACCAAGAAGCTTTCTTT
TRBV11-3,-,-,TRBJ1-1,CASSLDEDTEAFF,TGTGCCAGCAGCTTAGATGAGGACACTGAAGCTTTCTTT
TRBV7-8,-,many,TRBJ1-2,CASSLGWPVGLRHGYTF,TGTGCCAGCAGCTTAGGTTGGCCAGTGGGCCTCCGACACGGCTACACCTTC
TRBV24-1,-,-,TRBJ2-5,CATSDWSVQESQYF,TGTGCCACCAGTGATTGGTCAGTCCAAGAGAGCCAGTACTTC
TRBV27,-,few,TRBJ2-5,CASSSTGGKETQYF,TGTGCCAGCAGTTCGACTGGGGGCAAAGAGACCCAGTACTTC
TRBV10-3,TRBD2,few,TRBJ2-1,CAISPRTSGTSYNEQFF,TGTGCCATCAGTCCCAGGACTAGCGGGACTTCCTACAATGAGCAGTTCTTC
TRBV12-3/TRBV12-4,-,few,TRBJ2-1,CASSSLVDEQFF,TGTGCCAGCAGTTCCCTGGTGGATGAGCAGTTCTTC
TRBV12-3/TRBV12-4,-,many,TRBJ2-1,CASSPDRTNNEQFF,TGTGCCAGCAGTCCAGACAGGACGAACAATGAGCAGTTCTTC
TRBV5-1,-,few,TRBJ1-4,CASSLDRSANEKLFF,TGCGCCAGCAGCTTGGACAGAAGTGCTAATGAAAAACTGTTTTTT